This T cell receptor (beta chain) emerged from a study of blood T cell repertoires in COVID-19 (dated by TCRdb to the early 2020s). For the wider study: The collaborator samples originated in the United States, Italy and Spain and spanned the acute and convalescent phases of COVID-19. The repertoires were released in a freely available public database intended as a resource for research on the immune response to SARS-CoV-2. Where available, HLA class I and class II types were taken from metadata supplied by the sample provider and were not determined by assay-based typing. The dataset comprised deeply sampled blood TCRbeta repertoires from subjects exposed to, actively infected with, or recovered from COVID-19. The samples were drawn from two sources: the first 160 participants of the ongoing ImmuneRACE study, and 1,000 to 1,500 subjects contributed by 6 global collaborators. Nearly every sample came with metadata listing a de-identified subject ID, COVID-19 status, age in years and sex. The prospective study material was composed of cDNA or gDNA derived from T cells, B-cell-depleted T cells, or PBMCs. Overall study outcomes, separate from this receptor: How much clinical and demographic metadata was included differed by source and by participant, and the metadata was provided uncurated.

One collaborating source in Seattle enrolled patients while the patients were actively infected and followed the patients over time throughout the course of disease. The collaborating institutions used their own protocols to collect whole blood in K2EDTA tubes. Collaborator samples were shipped for TCRbeta analysis as frozen whole blood, isolated PBMCs, or DNA extracted from either sample type. The germline V gene yields SQVTM for CDR1 and ANQGSEA for CDR2. The junction carries 17 bases between V and J, which are trimmed by 7 bases and 7 bases respectively. The CDR3 has 13 amino acids, counting the end cysteine and phenylalanine. Only CDR3 DNA remains: 39 bases, in frame from the first base. About this clone: What this receptor recognizes is not known. No clone much larger than this one lies a single base away; base qualities are absent.

TCRbeta CDR3 regions were amplified from genomic DNA using the immunoSEQ Assay, a bias-controlled multiplex PCR. The authors processed their data as follows. The number of nucleated cells in each sample was estimated from the amplification of reference gene primers within the assay. To quantify the absolute abundance of each unique TCRbeta CDR3 rearrangement, sequence reads were collapsed and filtered. For each sample, productive Simpson clonality was calculated as the square root of Simpson's diversity index across productive rearrangements. The clones in this table, taken by TCRdb from immuneACCESS, are in-frame only. Not every clone is retained; where verified, under half of the shortfall comes from an unresolved V gene, and the cause of the rest is unknown. That table supplies the V and J calls and clone size; D and trimming were determined from the DNA. The sample profile shows approximately 190,000 clones; about 81% of them were found once. Approximately 8.1% of the sample belongs to the ten largest clones.

The receptor comes from a woman aged 55-69 years with COVID-19, enrolled during active disease. The sequencing sample was made of peripheral blood. Recombination connected TRBV29-1 to TRBJ2-1; a tentative D match to TRBD1 spans 7 bases. Read as DNA, the sequence is TGCAGCGCCGCGGAGGGGGCGGGAAATGAGCAGTTCTTC. Its protein is CSAAEGAGNEQFF.